The rows below give T cell receptor beta chains drawn from one sample of a study of blood T cell repertoires in COVID-19. TCRdb's table, derived via immunoSEQ multiplex PCR, lists solely in-frame clones and lacks some. The table has about 260,000 clones, approximately 88% seen once. Sequencing was carried out using PBMCs or T cells enriched from blood (not recorded which). The origin of the receptors is a woman aged 35 to 49 who had been exposed to COVID-19. The CDR3 runs from the conserved cysteine through the conserved F or W. A D gene is named only where the DNA matches it firmly. Not every row has a clone size; where given, it reads once, few, many or a size class.

.	TRBV18	TRBJ1-5	.	CASSPKTGPNQPQHF	TGTGCCAGCTCACCAAAAACAGGGCCCAATCAGCCCCAGCATTTT
.	TRBV29-1	TRBJ1-1	.	CSVTRTVNTEAFF	TGCAGCGTTACAAGGACAGTCAACACTGAAGCTTTCTTT
TRBD1	TRBV9	TRBJ2-5	.	CASSVDLMTGGQETQYF	TGTGCCAGCAGCGTAGACCTAATGACAGGGGGCCAAGAGACCCAGTACTTC
TRBD1	TRBV30	TRBJ1-1	.	CAWSRGTGGWNTEAFF	TGTGCCTGGAGTCGGGGGACAGGGGGTTGGAACACTGAAGCTTTCTTT
.	TRBV30	TRBJ1-5	.	CAWSFGSGNQPQHF	TGTGCCTGGAGTTTCGGGTCGGGCAATCAGCCCCAGCATTTT
.	TRBV18	TRBJ2-6	.	CASSSGVLSGANVLTF	TGTGCCAGCTCATCAGGGGTTCTCTCTGGGGCCAACGTCCTGACTTTC
.	TRBV5-1	TRBJ1-5	.	CASSLEGGNQPQHF	TGTGCCAGCAGCTTGGAGGGGGGCAATCAGCCCCAGCATTTT
TRBD1	TRBV3-1/TRBV3-2	TRBJ1-2	.	CASSQEDRGSGTAFLF	TGTGCCAGCAGCCAAGAAGATAGAGGTTCCGGGACAGCTTTTCTCTTC
TRBD1	TRBV4-2	TRBJ2-7	.	CASSQDLTGGIDEQYF	TGTGCCAGCAGCCAAGATCTTACAGGGGGCATCGACGAGCAGTACTTC
TRBD1	TRBV29-1	TRBJ1-1	.	CSVRQGRGWGHTEAFF	TGCAGCGTCAGACAGGGGCGAGGATGGGGACACACTGAAGCTTTCTTT
.	TRBV9	TRBJ2-2	once	CASSVRGTGELFF	TGTGCCAGCAGCGTAAGGGGGACCGGGGAGCTGTTTTTT
.	TRBV5-6	TRBJ1-5	.	CASSLGGVVHQPQHF	TGTGCCAGCAGCTTGGGCGGGGTAGTCCATCAGCCCCAGCATTTT
.	TRBV5-6	TRBJ1-5	.	CASSTMNQPQHF	TGTGCCAGCAGCACAATGAATCAGCCCCAGCATTTT
TRBD1	TRBV29-1	TRBJ1-5	.	CSDLADRVNQPQHF	TGCAGCGACCTCGCGGACAGGGTAAATCAGCCCCAGCATTTT
.	TRBV10-3	TRBJ2-4	.	CAITGPGNIQYF	TGTGCCATCACAGGGCCAGGAAACATTCAGTACTTC
.	TRBV7-3	TRBJ1-1	.	CASSLTTGSQAFF	TGTGCCAGCAGCTTAACCACAGGCTCACAAGCTTTCTTT
.	TRBV2	TRBJ1-4	.	CASAPQGSEKLFF	TGTGCCAGCGCCCCTCAGGGCAGTGAAAAACTGTTTTTT
.	TRBV12-3/TRBV12-4	TRBJ1-3	.	CASGRGNTIYF	TGTGCCAGCGGTCGGGGGAACACCATATATTTT
TRBD1	TRBV9	TRBJ1-5	few	CASSVGAGGIGNQPQHF	TGTGCCAGCAGCGTAGGGGCAGGGGGTATTGGCAATCAGCCCCAGCATTTT
.	TRBV6-1	TRBJ1-2	.	CASSEAFHFGYTF	TGTGCCAGCAGTGAAGCATTCCATTTTGGCTACACCTTC
TRBD1	TRBV19	TRBJ1-1	.	CASSPRDRMNTEAFF	TGTGCCAGTAGTCCTAGGGACAGGATGAACACTGAAGCTTTCTTT
TRBD1	TRBV2	TRBJ1-5	.	CASRGQAGGNQPQHF	TGTGCCAGCAGGGGACAGGCAGGGGGCAATCAGCCCCAGCATTTT
.	TRBV13	TRBJ1-2	.	CASSLLRSNYGYTF	TGTGCCAGCAGCTTATTACGGAGTAACTATGGCTACACCTTC
TRBD1	TRBV19	TRBJ1-2	few	CASRRDREGYTF	TGTGCCAGTAGGAGGGACAGGGAGGGCTACACCTTC
.	TRBV27	TRBJ1-1	.	CASSLQGDTEAFF	TGTGCCAGCAGTCTTCAGGGTGATACTGAAGCTTTCTTT
.	TRBV12-3/TRBV12-4	TRBJ1-2	.	CASSPRSKGYTF	TGTGCCAGCAGTCCCAGATCCAAAGGCTACACCTTC
.	TRBV7-4	TRBJ1-5	.	CASSPYALTYSYSNQPQHF	TGTGCCAGCAGCCCATACGCCCTCACGTACAGTTATAGCAATCAGCCCCAGCATTTT
.	TRBV7-6	TRBJ1-5	.	CASSPNGGSNQPQHF	TGTGCCAGCAGCCCGAACGGTGGTAGCAATCAGCCCCAGCATTTT
.	TRBV29-1	TRBJ1-2	.	CSVEEGGYGYTF	TGCAGCGTTGAAGAGGGGGGGTATGGCTACACCTTC
TRBD1	TRBV7-9	TRBJ1-6	.	CASSLEATGESHF	TGTGCCAGCAGCTTAGAGGCGACAGGGGAAAGCCACTTT
TRBD2	TRBV5-1	TRBJ2-1	once	CASSLIGTSGINGEQFF	TGTGCCAGCAGCTTGATCGGGACTAGCGGGATTAACGGTGAGCAGTTCTTC
TRBD1	TRBV10-3	TRBJ1-3	once	CAIKDRGIGNTIYF	TGTGCCATCAAAGACAGGGGGATCGGAAACACCATATATTTT
TRBD1	TRBV16	TRBJ1-1	.	CASSRVGQGSVNTEAFF	TGTGCCAGCAGCCGGGTAGGACAGGGGAGCGTGAACACTGAAGCTTTCTTT
.	TRBV5-1	TRBJ2-3	.	CASSLGLLNTDTQYF	TGCGCCAGCAGCTTGGGGCTCTTAAACACAGATACGCAGTATTTT
.	TRBV7-8	TRBJ1-2	.	CASSNSGYGYTF	TGTGCCAGCAGCAACTCCGGCTATGGCTACACCTTC
.	TRBV28	TRBJ1-6	.	CASSFIRVDSPLHF	TGTGCCAGCAGTTTTATCAGGGTCGATTCACCCCTCCACTTT
.	TRBV7-3	TRBJ1-1	.	CASSAAGTEAFF	TGTGCCAGCAGCGCCGCGGGAACTGAAGCTTTCTTT
TRBD1	TRBV5-1	TRBJ1-6	.	CASSLAGDRITTISSPLHF	TGCGCCAGCAGCTTGGCCGGGGACAGGATAACAACGATCTCTTCACCCCTCCACTTT
.	TRBV30	TRBJ1-1	.	CAWSDRDTEAFF	TGTGCCTGGAGTGACAGGGACACTGAAGCTTTCTTT
.	TRBV28	TRBJ1-5	.	CASSPFQGHQPQHF	TGTGCCAGCAGTCCGTTTCAGGGGCATCAGCCCCAGCATTTT
.	TRBV7-9	TRBJ2-1	.	CASSPPGVSYNEQFF	TGTGCCAGCAGCCCGCCGGGGGTATCCTACAATGAGCAGTTCTTC
TRBD2	TRBV2	TRBJ2-1	.	CASSQSGLKNEQFF	TGTGCCAGCAGTCAGTCGGGACTAAAAAATGAGCAGTTCTTC
.	TRBV7-9	TRBJ1-4	.	CASSPLSGILYEKLFF	TGTGCCAGCAGCCCTTTATCGGGGATTCTGTATGAAAAACTGTTTTTT
TRBD1	TRBV27	TRBJ1-1	.	CASSPGQVNTEAFF	TGTGCCAGCAGCCCGGGACAGGTGAACACTGAAGCTTTCTTT
TRBD1	TRBV4-1	TRBJ2-7	.	CASSPPDRDEQYF	TGCGCCAGCAGCCCTCCCGACAGGGACGAGCAGTACTTC
TRBD1	TRBV11-2	TRBJ1-2	.	CASSLDRGQGRGGYTF	TGTGCCAGCAGCTTAGATCGGGGACAGGGGCGGGGAGGCTACACCTTC
.	TRBV20-1	TRBJ1-5	.	CSPTPNQPQHF	TGCAGTCCTACCCCTAACCAGCCCCAGCATTTT
.	TRBV10-3	TRBJ1-1	.	CAISDPGRGNGGTEAFF	TGTGCCATCAGTGATCCCGGGCGGGGGAATGGGGGGACTGAAGCTTTCTTT
.	TRBV5-4	TRBJ1-2	.	CASSLEGGVDYGYTF	TGTGCCAGCAGCTTGGAGGGAGGGGTTGACTATGGCTACACCTTC
TRBD1	TRBV11-3	TRBJ1-2	.	CASAGTGFNYGYTF	TGTGCCAGCGCGGGGACAGGCTTTAACTATGGCTACACCTTC
.	TRBV6-5	TRBJ2-7	.	CASSQTGHPYEQYF	TGTGCCAGCAGTCAAACTGGACACCCCTACGAGCAGTACTTC
TRBD2	TRBV10-3	TRBJ2-7	once	CAISAPPGLAGTYEQYF	TGTGCCATCAGTGCTCCTCCGGGACTAGCGGGGACCTACGAGCAGTACTTC
.	TRBV20-1	TRBJ2-7	few	CSAQQGYEQYF	TGCAGTGCCCAACAGGGCTACGAGCAGTACTTC
.	TRBV27	TRBJ1-1	.	CASSLDRMNTEAFF	TGTGCCAGCAGCCTTGACAGGATGAACACTGAAGCTTTCTTT
.	TRBV7-9	TRBJ1-2	few	CASSPPGGAGLYGYTF	TGTGCCAGCAGCCCTCCTGGTGGCGCGGGGCTCTATGGCTACACCTTC